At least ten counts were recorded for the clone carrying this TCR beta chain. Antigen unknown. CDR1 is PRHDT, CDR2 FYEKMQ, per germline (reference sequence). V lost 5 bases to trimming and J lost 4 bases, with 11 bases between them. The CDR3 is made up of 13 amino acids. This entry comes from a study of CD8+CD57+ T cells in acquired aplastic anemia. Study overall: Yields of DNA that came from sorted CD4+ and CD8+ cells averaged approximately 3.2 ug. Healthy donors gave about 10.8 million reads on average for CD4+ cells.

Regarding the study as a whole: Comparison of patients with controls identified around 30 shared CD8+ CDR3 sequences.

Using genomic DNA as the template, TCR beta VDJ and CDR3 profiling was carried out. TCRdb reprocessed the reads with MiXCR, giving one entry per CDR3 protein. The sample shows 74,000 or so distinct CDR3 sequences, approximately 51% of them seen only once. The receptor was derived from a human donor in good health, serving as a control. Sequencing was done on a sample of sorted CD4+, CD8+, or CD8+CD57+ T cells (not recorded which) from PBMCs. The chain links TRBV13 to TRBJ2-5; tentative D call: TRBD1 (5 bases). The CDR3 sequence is CASSLTGAETQYF. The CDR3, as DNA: TGTGCCAGCAGCCTAACTGGGGCAGAGACCCAGTACTTC.